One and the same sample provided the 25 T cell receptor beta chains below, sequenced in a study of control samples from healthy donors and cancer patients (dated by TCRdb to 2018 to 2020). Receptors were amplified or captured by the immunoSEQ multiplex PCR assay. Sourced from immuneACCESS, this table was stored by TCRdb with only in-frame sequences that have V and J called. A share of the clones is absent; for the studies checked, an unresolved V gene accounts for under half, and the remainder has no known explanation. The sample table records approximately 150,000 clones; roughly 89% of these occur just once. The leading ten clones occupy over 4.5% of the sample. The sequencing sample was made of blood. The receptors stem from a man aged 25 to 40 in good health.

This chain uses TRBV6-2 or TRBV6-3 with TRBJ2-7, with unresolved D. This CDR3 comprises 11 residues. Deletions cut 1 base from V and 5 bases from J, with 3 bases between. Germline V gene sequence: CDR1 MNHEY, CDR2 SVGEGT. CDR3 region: CASSYFHEQYF. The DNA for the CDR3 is TGTGCCAGCAGTTACTTCCACGAGCAGTACTTC.

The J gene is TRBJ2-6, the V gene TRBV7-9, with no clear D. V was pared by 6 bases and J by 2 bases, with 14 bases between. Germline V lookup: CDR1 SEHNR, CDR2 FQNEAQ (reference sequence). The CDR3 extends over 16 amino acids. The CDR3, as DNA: TGTGCCAGCAGTCGAGGTGCCACCCCTGGGGCCAACGTCCTGACTTTC. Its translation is CASSRGATPGANVLTF.

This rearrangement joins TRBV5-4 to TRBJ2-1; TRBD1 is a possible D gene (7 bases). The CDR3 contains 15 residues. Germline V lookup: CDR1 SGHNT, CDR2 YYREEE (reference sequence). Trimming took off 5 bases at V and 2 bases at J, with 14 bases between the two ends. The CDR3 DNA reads TGTGCCAGCAGTCGGGGGACAGAGGCCTACAATGAGCAGTTCTTC. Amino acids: CASSRGTEAYNEQFF. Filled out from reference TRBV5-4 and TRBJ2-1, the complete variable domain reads ETGVTQSPTHLIKTRGQQVTLRCSSQSGHNTVSWYQQALGQGPQFIFQYYREEENGRGNFPPRFSGLQFPNYSSELNVNALELDDSALYLCASSRGTEAYNEQFFGPGTRLTVL.

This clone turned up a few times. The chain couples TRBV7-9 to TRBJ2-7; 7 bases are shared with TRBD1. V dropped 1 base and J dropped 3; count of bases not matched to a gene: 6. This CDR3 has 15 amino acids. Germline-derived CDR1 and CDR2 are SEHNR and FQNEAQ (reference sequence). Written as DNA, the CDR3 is TGTGCCAGCAGCTTAGTCGGCAGGGGGAGCTACGAGCAGTACTTC. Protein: CASSLVGRGSYEQYF.

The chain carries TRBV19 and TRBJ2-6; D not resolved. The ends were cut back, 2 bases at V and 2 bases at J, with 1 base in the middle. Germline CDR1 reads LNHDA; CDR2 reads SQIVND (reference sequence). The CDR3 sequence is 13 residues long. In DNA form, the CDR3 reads TGTGCCAGTAGTATACCTGGGGCCAACGTCCTGACTTTC. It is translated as CASSIPGANVLTF.

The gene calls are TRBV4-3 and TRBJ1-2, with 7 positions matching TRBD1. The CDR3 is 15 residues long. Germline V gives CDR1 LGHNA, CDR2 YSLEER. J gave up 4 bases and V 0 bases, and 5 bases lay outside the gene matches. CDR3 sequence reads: CASSQDQPGGYGYTF. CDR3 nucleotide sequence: TGCGCCAGCAGCCAAGATCAGCCAGGGGGCTATGGCTACACCTTC.

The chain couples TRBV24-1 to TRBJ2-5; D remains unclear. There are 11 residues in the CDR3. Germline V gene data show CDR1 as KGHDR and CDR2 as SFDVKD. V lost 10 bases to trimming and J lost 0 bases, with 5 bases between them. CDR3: CATAYQETQYF. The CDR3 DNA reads TGTGCCACAGCGTACCAAGAGACCCAGTACTTC.

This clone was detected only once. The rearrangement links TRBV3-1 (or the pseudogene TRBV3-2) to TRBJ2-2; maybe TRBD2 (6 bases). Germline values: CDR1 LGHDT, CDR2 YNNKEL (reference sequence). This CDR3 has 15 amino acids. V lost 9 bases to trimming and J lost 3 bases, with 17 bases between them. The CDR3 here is CASRGWGSHTGELFF. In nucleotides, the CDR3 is TGTGCCAGTCGGGGGTGGGGTTCACACACCGGGGAGCTGTTTTTT.

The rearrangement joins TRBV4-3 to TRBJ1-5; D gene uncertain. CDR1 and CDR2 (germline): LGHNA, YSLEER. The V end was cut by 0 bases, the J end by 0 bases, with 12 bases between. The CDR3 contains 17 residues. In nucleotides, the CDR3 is TGCGCCAGCAGCCAAGATCTCCCGCAGGCTAGCAATCAGCCCCAGCATTTT. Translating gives CASSQDLPQASNQPQHF.

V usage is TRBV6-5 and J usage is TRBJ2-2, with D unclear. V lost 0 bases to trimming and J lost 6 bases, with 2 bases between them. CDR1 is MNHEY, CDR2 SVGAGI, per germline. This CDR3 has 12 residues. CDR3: CASSYSPGELFF. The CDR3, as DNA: TGTGCCAGCAGTTACTCGCCCGGGGAGCTGTTTTTT.

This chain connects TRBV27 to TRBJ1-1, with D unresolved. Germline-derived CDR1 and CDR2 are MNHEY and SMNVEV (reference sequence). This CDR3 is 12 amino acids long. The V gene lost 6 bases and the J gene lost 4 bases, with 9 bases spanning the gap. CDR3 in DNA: TGTGCCAGCAGCGACGGGGTCACTGAAGCTTTCTTT. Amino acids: CASSDGVTEAFF.

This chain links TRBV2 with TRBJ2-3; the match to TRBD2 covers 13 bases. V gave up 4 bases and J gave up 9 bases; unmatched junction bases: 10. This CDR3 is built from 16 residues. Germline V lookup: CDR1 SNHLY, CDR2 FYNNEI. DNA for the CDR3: TGTGCCAGCAGTGCCCGACGACTAGCGGGAGGAGGGACGCAGTATTTT. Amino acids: CASSARRLAGGGTQYF.

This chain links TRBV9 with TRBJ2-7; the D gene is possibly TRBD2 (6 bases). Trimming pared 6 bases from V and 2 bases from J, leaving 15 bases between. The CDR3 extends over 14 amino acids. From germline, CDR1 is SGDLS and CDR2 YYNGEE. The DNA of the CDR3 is TGTGCCAGCATTGTAGCGGAACAACCCTACGAGCAGTACTTC. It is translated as CASIVAEQPYEQYF.

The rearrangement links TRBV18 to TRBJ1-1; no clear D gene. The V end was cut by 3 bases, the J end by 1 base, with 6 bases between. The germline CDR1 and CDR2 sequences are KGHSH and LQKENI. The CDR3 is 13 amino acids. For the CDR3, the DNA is TGTGCCAGCTCACCGGCACAGAACACTGAAGCTTTCTTT. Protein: CASSPAQNTEAFF.

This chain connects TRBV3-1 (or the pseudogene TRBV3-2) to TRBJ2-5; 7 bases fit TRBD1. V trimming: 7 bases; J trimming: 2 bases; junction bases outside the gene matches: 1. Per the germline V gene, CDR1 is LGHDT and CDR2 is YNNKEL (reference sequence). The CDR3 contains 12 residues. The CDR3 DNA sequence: TGTGCCAGCACGGACAGGCAAGAGACCCAGTACTTC. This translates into CASTDRQETQYF.

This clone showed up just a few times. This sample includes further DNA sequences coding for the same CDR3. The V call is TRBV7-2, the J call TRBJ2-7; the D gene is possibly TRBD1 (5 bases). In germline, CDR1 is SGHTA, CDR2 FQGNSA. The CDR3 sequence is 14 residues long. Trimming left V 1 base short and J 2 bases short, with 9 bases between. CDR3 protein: CASSLEKGPYEQYF. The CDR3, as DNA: TGTGCCAGCAGCTTAGAGAAGGGGCCCTACGAGCAGTACTTC.

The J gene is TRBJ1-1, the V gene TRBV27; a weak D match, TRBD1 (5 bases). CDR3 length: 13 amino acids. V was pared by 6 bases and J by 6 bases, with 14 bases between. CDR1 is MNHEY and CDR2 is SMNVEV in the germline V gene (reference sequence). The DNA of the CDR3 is TGTGCCAGCAGCCATCTGGGGGAGGCTGAAGCTTTCTTT. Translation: CASSHLGEAEAFF.

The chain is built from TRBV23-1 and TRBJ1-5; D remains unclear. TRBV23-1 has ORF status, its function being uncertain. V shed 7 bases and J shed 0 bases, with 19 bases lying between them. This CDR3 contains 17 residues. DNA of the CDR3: TGCGCCAGCACGGAGCCCAGGAATCCTTATAGCAATCAGCCCCAGCATTTT. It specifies CASTEPRNPYSNQPQHF.

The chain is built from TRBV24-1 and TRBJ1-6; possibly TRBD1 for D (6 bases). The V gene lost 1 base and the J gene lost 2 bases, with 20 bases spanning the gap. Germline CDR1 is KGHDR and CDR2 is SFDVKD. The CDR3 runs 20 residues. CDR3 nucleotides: TGTGCCACCAGTGATTTTAGCGGGGGGCGCTTGATCCCCTATAATTCACCCCTCCACTTT. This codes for CATSDFSGGRLIPYNSPLHF.

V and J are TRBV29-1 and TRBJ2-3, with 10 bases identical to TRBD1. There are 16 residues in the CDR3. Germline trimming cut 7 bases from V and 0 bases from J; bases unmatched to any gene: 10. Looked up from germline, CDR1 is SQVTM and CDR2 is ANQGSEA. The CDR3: CSAPGQGTSSTDTQYF. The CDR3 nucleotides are TGCAGCGCCCCGGGACAGGGGACTTCTAGCACAGATACGCAGTATTTT.

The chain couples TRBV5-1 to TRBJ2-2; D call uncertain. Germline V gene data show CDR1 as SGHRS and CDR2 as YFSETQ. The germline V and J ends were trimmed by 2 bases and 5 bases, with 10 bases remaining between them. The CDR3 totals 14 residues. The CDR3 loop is CASSFWAETGELFF. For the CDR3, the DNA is TGCGCCAGCAGCTTCTGGGCCGAGACCGGGGAGCTGTTTTTT.

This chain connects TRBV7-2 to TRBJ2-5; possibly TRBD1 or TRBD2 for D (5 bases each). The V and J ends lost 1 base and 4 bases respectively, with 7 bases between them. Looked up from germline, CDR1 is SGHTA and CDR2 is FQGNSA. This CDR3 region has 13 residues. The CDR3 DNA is TGTGCCAGCAGCTTAGTTGGGGGAGAGACCCAGTACTTC. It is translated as CASSLVGGETQYF.

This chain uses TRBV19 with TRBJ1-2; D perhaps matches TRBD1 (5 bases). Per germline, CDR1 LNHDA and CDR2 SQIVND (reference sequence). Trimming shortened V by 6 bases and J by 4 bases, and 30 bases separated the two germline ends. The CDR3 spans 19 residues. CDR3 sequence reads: CASSRTPTSTAGLGYGYTF. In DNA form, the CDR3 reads TGTGCCAGTAGCCGCACACCGACTTCAACGGCGGGACTAGGCTATGGCTACACCTTC.

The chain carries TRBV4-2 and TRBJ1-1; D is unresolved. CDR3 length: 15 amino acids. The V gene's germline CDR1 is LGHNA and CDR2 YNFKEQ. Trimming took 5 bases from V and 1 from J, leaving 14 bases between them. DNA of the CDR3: TGTGCCAGCAGCTCCGACGCACATTCGAACACTGAAGCTTTCTTT. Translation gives CASSSDAHSNTEAFF.

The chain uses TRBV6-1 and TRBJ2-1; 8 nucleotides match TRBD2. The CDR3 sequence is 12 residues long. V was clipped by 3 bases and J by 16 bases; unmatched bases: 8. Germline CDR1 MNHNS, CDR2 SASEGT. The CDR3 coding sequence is TGTGCCAGCAGTGAGGGGGGGACTAGATGCTTCTTC. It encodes CASSEGGTRCFF.